This T cell receptor (beta chain) came from a study of T cell responses to AZD1222 COVID-19 vaccine. The CDR3 runs to 15 residues. CDR1 and CDR2 from the germline V gene are SEHNR and FQNEAQ (reference sequence). Trimming cost V 5 bases and J 6 bases; bases outside gene matches: 7. Overall study findings and caveats: Every sample of the repertoires postdated the peak T cell response.

Only in-frame clones appear in the TCRdb table, and some are missing; sequencing was by immunoSEQ multiplex PCR. This table holds just over 150,000 clones, less than 95% found once. As to this clone: Its antigen is not identified.

This rearrangement joins TRBV7-9 to TRBJ1-5; 10 bases map to TRBD1. The TCR sequence derives from an adult in good health. Here the sequenced sample was peripheral blood, taken on day 0 of AZD1222 vaccination. The CDR3 reads CASSPSGQGGQPQHF. CDR3 in DNA: TGTGCCAGCAGCCCTTCCGGACAGGGGGGTCAGCCCCAGCATTTT.